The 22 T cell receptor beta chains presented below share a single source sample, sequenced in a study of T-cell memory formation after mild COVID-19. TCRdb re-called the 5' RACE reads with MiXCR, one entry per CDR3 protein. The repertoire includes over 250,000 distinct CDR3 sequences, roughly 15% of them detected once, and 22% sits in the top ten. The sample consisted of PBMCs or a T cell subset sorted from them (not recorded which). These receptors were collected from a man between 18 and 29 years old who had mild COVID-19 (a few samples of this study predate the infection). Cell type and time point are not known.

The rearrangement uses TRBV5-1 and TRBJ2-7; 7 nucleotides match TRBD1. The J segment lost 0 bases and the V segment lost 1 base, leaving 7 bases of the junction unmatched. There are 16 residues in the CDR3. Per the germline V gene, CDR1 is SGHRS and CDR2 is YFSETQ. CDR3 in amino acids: CASSLSPRGSSYEQYV. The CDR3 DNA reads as TGCGCCAGCAGCTTGTCCCCCAGGGGGAGCTCCTACGAGCAGTACGTC.

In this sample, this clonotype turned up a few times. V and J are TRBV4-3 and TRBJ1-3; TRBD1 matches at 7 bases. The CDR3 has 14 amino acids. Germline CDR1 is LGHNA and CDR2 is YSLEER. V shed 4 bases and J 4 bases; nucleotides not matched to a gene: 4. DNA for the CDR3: TGCGCCAGCAGCCTCCAGGGGGACGGAAACACCATATATTTT. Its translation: CASSLQGDGNTIYF.

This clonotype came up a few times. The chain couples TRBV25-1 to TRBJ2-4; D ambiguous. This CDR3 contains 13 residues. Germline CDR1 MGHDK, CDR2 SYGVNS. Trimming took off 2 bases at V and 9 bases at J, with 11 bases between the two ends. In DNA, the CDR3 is TGTGCCAGCAGTGAAGTTGGCACAGTCATTCAGTACTTC. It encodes CASSEVGTVIQYF.

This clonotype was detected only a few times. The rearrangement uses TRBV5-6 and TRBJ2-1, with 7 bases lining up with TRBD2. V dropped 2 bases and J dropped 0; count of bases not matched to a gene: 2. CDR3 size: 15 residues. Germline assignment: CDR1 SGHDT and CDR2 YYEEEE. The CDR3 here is CASSLRGVSYNEQFF. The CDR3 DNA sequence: TGTGCCAGCAGCTTACGGGGGGTCTCCTACAATGAGCAGTTCTTC.

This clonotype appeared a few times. The CDR3 nucleotides are TGTGCCAGCAGCTTAGTGGTGACAGGGGTAACCGGGGAGCTGTTTTTT. Its protein is CASSLVVTGVTGELFF. The chain couples TRBV7-2 to TRBJ2-2; TRBD1 agrees at 8 bases. The CDR3 totals 16 residues. After removal of 1 base from V and 5 bases from J, the junction contained 6 bases not matched to a gene. In germline, CDR1 is SGHTA, CDR2 FQGNSA.

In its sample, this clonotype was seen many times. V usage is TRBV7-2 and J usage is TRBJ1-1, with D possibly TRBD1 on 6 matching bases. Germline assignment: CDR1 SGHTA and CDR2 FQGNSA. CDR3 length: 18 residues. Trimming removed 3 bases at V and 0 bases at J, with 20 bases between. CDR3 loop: CASSFTGRKSIMNTEAFF. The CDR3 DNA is TGTGCCAGCAGCTTCACAGGGCGCAAATCCATCATGAACACTGAAGCTTTCTTT.

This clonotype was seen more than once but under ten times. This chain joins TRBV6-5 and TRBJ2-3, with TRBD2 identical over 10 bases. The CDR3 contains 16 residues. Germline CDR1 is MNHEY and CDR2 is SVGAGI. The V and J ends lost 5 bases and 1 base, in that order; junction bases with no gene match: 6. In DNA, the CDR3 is TGTGCCAGCAGTCGGACACTAGCGGGGCGCACAGATACGCAGTATTTT. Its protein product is CASSRTLAGRTDTQYF.

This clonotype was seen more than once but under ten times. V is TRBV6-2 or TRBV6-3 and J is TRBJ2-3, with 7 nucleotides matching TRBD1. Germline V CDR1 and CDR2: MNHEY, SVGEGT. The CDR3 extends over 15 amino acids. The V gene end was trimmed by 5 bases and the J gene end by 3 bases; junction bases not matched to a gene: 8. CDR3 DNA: TGTGCCAGCAGTCACCGGGACAGCATTACAGATACGCAGTATTTT. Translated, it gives CASSHRDSITDTQYF.

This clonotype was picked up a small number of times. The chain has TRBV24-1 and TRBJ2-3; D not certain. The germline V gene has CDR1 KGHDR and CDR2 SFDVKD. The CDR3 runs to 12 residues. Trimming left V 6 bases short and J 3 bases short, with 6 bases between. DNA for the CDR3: TGTGCCACCAGTCCTGGGACAGATACGCAGTATTTT. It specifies CATSPGTDTQYF.

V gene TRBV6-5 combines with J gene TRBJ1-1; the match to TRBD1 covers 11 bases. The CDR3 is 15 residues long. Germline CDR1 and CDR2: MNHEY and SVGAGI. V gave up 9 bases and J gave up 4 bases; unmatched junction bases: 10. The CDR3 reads CASNPPGTGGTEAFF. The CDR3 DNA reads TGTGCCAGTAATCCCCCCGGGACAGGGGGCACTGAAGCTTTCTTT.

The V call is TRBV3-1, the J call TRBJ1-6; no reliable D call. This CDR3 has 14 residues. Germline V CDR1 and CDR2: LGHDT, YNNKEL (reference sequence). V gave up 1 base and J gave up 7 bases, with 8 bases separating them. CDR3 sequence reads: CASSQVVANSPLHF. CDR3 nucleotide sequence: TGTGCCAGCAGCCAAGTGGTGGCAAATTCACCCCTCCACTTT.

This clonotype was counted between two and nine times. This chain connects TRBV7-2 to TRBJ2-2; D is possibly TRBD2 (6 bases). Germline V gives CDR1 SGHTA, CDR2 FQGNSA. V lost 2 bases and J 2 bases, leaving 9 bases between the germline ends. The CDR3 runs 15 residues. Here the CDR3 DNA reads TGTGCCAGCAGCTTAAGACTAGTAAACACCGGGGAGCTGTTTTTT. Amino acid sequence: CASSLRLVNTGELFF.

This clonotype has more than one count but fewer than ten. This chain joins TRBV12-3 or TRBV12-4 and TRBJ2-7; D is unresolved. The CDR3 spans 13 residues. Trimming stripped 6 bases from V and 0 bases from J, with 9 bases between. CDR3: CASRRKSSYEQYV. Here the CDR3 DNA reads TGTGCCAGCAGGAGGAAGAGCTCCTACGAGCAGTACGTC.

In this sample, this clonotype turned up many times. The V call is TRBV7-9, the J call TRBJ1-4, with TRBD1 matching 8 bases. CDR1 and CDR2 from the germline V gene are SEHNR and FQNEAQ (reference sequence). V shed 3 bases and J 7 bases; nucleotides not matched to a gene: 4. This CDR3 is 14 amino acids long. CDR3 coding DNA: TGTGCCAGCAGCTTGACAGGGGATGGTGAAAAACTGTTTTTT. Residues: CASSLTGDGEKLFF. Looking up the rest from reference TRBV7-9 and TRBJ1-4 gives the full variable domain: DTGVSQNPRHKITKRGQNVTFRCDPISEHNRLYWYRQTLGQGPEFLTYFQNEAQLEKSRLLSDRFSAERPKGSFSTLEIQRTEQGDSAMYLCASSLTGDGEKLFFGSGTQLSVL.

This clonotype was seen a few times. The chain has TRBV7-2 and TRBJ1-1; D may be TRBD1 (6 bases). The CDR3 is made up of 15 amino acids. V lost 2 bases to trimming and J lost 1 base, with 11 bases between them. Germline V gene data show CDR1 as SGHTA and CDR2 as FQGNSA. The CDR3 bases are TGTGCCAGCAGCTTAAACAGGGATTGGAACACTGAAGCTTTCTTT. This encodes CASSLNRDWNTEAFF.

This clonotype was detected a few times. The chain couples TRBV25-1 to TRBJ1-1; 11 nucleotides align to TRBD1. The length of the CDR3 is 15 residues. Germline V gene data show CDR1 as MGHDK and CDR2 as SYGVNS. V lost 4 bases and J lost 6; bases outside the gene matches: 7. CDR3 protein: CASSGWTGGIAEAFF. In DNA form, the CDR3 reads TGTGCCAGCAGTGGCTGGACAGGGGGCATCGCTGAAGCTTTCTTT.

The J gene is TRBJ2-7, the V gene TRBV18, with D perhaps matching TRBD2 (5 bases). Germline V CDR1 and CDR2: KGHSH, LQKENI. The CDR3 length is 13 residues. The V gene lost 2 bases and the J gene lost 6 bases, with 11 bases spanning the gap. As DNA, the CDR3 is TGTGCCAGCTCACCAAGGACTTTCTTCGAGCAGTACGTC. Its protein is CASSPRTFFEQYV.

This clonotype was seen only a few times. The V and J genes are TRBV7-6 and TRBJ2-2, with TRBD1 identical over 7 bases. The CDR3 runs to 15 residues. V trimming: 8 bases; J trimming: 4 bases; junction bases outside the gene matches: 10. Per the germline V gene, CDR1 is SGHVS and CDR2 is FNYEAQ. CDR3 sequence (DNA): TGTGCCAGCTCCGTCCAGGGGGTTTCCACCGGGGAGCTGTTTTTT. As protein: CASSVQGVSTGELFF.

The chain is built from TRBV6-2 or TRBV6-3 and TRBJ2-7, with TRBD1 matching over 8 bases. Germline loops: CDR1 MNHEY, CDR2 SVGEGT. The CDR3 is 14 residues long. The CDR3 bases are TGTGCCCGCAGCCGGACAGGGATGACCTACGAGCAGTACGTC. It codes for CARSRTGMTYEQYV.

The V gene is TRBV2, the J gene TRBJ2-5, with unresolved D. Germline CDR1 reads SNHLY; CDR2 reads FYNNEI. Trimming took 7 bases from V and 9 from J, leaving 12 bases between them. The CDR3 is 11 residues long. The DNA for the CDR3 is TGTGCCAGCATGATCCTTAAGTCCCAGTACTTC. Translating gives CASMILKSQYF. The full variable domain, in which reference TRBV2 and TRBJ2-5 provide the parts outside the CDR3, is EPEVTQTPSHQVTQMGQEVILRCVPISNHLYFYWYRQILGQKVEFLVSFYNNEISEKSEIFDDQFSVERPDGSNFTLKIRSTKLEDSAMYFCASMILKSQYFGPGTRLLVL.

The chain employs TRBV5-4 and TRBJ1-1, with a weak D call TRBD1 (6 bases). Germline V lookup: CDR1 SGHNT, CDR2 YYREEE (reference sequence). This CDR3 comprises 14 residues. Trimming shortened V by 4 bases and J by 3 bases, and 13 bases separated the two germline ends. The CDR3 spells CASSPGGPHTEAFF. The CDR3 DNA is TGTGCCAGCAGCCCGGGGGGGCCCCACACTGAAGCTTTCTTT.

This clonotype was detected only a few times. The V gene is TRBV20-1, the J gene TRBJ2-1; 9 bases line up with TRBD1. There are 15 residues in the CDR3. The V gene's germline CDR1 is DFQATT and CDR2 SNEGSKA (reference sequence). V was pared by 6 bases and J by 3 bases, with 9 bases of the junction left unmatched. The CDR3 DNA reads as TGCAGTGCAAATACCGGGACAGGGAACTACAATGAGCAGTTCTTC. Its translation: CSANTGTGNYNEQFF.